Given below is one T cell receptor beta chain in context. This sample is part of a study of blood T cell repertoires in COVID-19. The wider study: Donors in the United States, Italy and Spain gave samples during acute or convalescent COVID-19. T cells, B-cell-depleted T cells, or PBMCs provided the cDNA or gDNA that served as material.

Original handling: The authors estimated nucleated cell counts from reference gene primer amplification. The method was immunoSEQ multiplex PCR; TCRdb's version includes in-frame clones alone and lacks a portion of them. That table furnishes V, J and clone size, whereas the DNA furnished D and trimming. The sample consists of 60,000 to 80,000 clones, around 89% of them appearing once. The TCR was taken from a man aged 55 to 70 with acute or convalescent COVID-19. Sequenced input: peripheral blood.

The CDR3 is CALDRVLSSGYGYTF. For the CDR3, the DNA is TGTGCCCTGGACAGGGTTCTTAGCAGTGGCTATGGCTACACCTTC. The rearrangement joins TRBV30 to TRBJ1-2; 8 nucleotides agree with TRBD1. The CDR3 runs 15 residues. V lost 8 bases and J lost 4; bases outside the gene matches: 15. Germline lookup yields CDR1 GTSNPN and CDR2 SVGIG (reference sequence).